This T cell receptor beta chain derives from a study of OX40 agonist ivuxolimab in advanced cancers. Study-level information: Partial responses were achieved by three patients, of whom one had hepatocellular carcinoma and two had cutaneous melanoma. Study observations and caveats: Some patients without response likewise showed low normalized clonal expansion.

CDR1 and CDR2 from the germline V gene are SGHNT and YYREEE (reference sequence). V lost 4 bases, J lost 2 bases, and 7 bases stayed unmatched. The CDR3 runs to 16 residues. Repertoires were generated with immunoSEQ multiplex PCR, while TCRdb's copy carries only in-frame clones and drops some. The repertoire consists of about 87,000 clones, with about 83% occurring once and the leading ten covering about 1.6%. Notes on this clone: Its antigen is not identified.

The source is an adult with an advanced solid tumor such as melanoma, head and neck, liver or kidney cancer. The rearrangement links TRBV5-4 to TRBJ2-2, with TRBD2 matching 8 bases. The sample here was CD4+ or CD8+ T cells sorted from blood, taken in a trial of the OX40 agonist ivuxolimab. This chain's CDR3 is CASSKDGGGNTGELFF. CDR3 sequence (DNA): TGTGCCAGCAGCAAGGACGGGGGGGGTAACACCGGGGAGCTGTTTTTT.